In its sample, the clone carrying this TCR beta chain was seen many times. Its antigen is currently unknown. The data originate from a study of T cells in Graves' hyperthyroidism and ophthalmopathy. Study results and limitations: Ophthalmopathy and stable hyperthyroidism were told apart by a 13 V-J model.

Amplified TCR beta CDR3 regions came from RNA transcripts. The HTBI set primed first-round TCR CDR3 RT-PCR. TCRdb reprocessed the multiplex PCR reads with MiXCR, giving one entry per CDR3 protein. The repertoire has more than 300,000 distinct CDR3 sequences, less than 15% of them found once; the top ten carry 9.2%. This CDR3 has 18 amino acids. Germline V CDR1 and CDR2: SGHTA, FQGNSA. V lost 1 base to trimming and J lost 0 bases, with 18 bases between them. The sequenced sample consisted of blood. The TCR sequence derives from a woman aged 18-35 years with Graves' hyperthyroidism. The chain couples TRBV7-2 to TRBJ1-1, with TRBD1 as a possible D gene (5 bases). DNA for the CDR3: TGTGCCAGCAGCTTAGATCCCTGGGACGGAACCCTGAACACTGAAGCTTTCTTT. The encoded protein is CASSLDPWDGTLNTEAFF.